Following are 3 T cell receptor beta chains from one sample sequenced in a study of T cell responses to AZD1222 COVID-19 vaccine. Generated by immunoSEQ multiplex PCR, the TCRdb table keeps only in-frame clones and is missing some. This sample has 110,000 to 150,000 clones, with 93% found just once. The specimen comprised peripheral blood, sampled on day 0 of AZD1222 vaccination. Receptors originate from an adult in good health.

The chain uses TRBV4-1 and TRBJ2-7; D is undetermined. In germline, CDR1 is MGHRA, CDR2 YSYEKL. This CDR3 comprises 13 residues. Trimming cost V 4 bases and J 3 bases, with 10 bases left between them. CDR3 loop: CASSPTRHYEQYF. CDR3 sequence (DNA): TGCGCCAGCAGCCCGACCCGCCACTACGAGCAGTACTTC.

V usage is TRBV28 and J usage is TRBJ1-2, with TRBD1 matching 8 bases. The CDR3 has 12 amino acids. Germline CDR1 reads MDHEN; CDR2 reads SYDVKM. With V trimmed by 10 bases and J by 7 bases, 8 bases remained unmatched. CDR3 loop: CATSDRVFGYTF. The CDR3, as DNA: TGTGCCACCTCGGACAGGGTGTTTGGCTACACCTTC.

The V call is TRBV19, the J call TRBJ1-3; 8 bases are a match to TRBD1. J was trimmed by 2 bases and V by 1 base; bases with no gene match: 7. Germline-derived CDR1 and CDR2 are LNHDA and SQIVND (reference sequence). This CDR3 has 17 amino acids. In nucleotides, the CDR3 is TGTGCCAGTAGTATAGCAGGGGGCGCTCTCCCTGGAAACACCATATATTTT. Protein sequence: CASSIAGGALPGNTIYF.